What follows are 14 T cell receptor beta chains derived from one specimen sequenced in a study of T-cell reconstitution after alpha-beta-depleted transplantation in children. Library preparation (for TCRbeta) was performed with unique molecular identifiers. One entry per CDR3 protein, called by TCRdb with MiXCR from the PCR reads. The table lists roughly 350,000 distinct CDR3 sequences, roughly 15% of them singletons. The sample was PBMCs, mostly from graft donor cells, taken 360 days after TCRalphabeta/CD19-depleted stem cell transplant. Every receptor here comes from a male patient aged 2-15 years who had a stem cell transplant for acute lymphoblastic leukemia, so the T cells may come from the graft donor.

This chain joins TRBV10-3 and TRBJ2-1, with D possibly TRBD1 on 6 matching bases. Germline V lookup: CDR1 ENHRY, CDR2 SYGVKD. The CDR3 length is 13 residues. The V and J ends lost 9 bases and 6 bases respectively, with 15 bases between them. The CDR3 DNA is TGTGCCATAAAACAGGGATGGACCAATGAGCAGTTCTTC. Its protein product is CAIKQGWTNEQFF.

This clonotype appeared a few times. Here the CDR3 reads CASSSPATNEKLFF. The DNA for the CDR3 is TGTGCCAGCAGTTCACCTGCAACTAATGAAAAACTGTTTTTT. J is TRBJ1-4 and V is TRBV28; D is undetermined. Germline V gives CDR1 MDHEN, CDR2 SYDVKM. V lost 4 bases to trimming and J lost 0 bases, with 6 bases between them. The CDR3 length is 14 residues.

This chain uses TRBV28 with TRBJ2-7, with TRBD2 identical over 7 bases. Germline V lookup: CDR1 MDHEN, CDR2 SYDVKM. V was pared by 2 bases and J by 0 bases, with 13 bases of the junction left unmatched. The CDR3 is made up of 18 amino acids. The CDR3 DNA sequence: TGTGCCAGCAGTTTAAGGCTAGCGGCCCGAAGCAGCTCCTACGAGCAGTACTTC. The encoded protein is CASSLRLAARSSSYEQYF.

This clonotype has a handful of counts. The V call is TRBV7-8, the J call TRBJ1-2; D is undetermined. Per germline, CDR1 SGHVS and CDR2 FQNEAQ. The CDR3 length is 14 residues. Trimming pared 1 base from V and 4 bases from J, leaving 10 bases between. Here the CDR3 DNA reads TGTGCCAGCAGCTTAGAGCCGGCGGTCTATGGCTACACCTTC. Protein: CASSLEPAVYGYTF.

This chain connects TRBV15 to TRBJ2-7, with D perhaps given as TRBD1 or TRBD2 (5 bases each). CDR3 length: 17 residues. V shed 2 bases and J shed 1 base, with 18 bases lying between them. Per the germline V gene, CDR1 is LNHNV and CDR2 is YYDKDF (reference sequence). DNA for the CDR3: TGTGCCACCAGCAGACCATACCGGGACGGAGGATCCTACGAGCAGTACTTC. Its protein product is CATSRPYRDGGSYEQYF.

The gene calls are TRBV12-3 or TRBV12-4 and TRBJ1-5; D is possibly TRBD1 (5 bases). Trimming cost V 6 bases and J 11 bases, with 20 bases left between them. This CDR3 contains 14 residues. CDR3 DNA: TGTGCCAGCAGCCTGGACTGGGGCTACGGGGCCCAGCATTTT. Protein: CASSLDWGYGAQHF.

At least ten counts were recorded for this clonotype. The chain couples TRBV15 to TRBJ2-3; D gene ambiguous. Germline V gene lookup returns CDR1 LNHNV and CDR2 YYDKDF (reference sequence). The CDR3 loop spans 16 amino acids. V dropped 0 bases and J dropped 1 base, with 11 bases sitting between them. The CDR3 coding sequence is TGTGCCACCAGCAGAGATAGGAGTCTCGGCACAGATACGCAGTATTTT. Protein sequence: CATSRDRSLGTDTQYF.

This clonotype was found a few times. The V gene is TRBV6-4, the J gene TRBJ2-6; D is undetermined. The CDR3 runs 16 residues. V lost 7 bases, J lost 0 bases, and 13 bases lay in between. Germline CDR1 reads MRHNA; CDR2 reads SNTAGT. The CDR3 DNA reads TGTGCCAGCATTAGACAAATTGGCTCTGGGGCCAACGTCCTGACTTTC. Translation gives CASIRQIGSGANVLTF.

This clonotype showed up many times. The V and J genes are TRBV6-1 and TRBJ2-1; 12 bases are shared with TRBD2. There are 14 residues in the CDR3. The V gene end was trimmed by 6 bases and the J gene end by 4 bases; junction bases not matched to a gene: 1. Germline CDR1 and CDR2: MNHNS and SASEGT. This CDR3 is CASSGLAGYNEQFF. The CDR3 coding sequence is TGTGCCAGCAGCGGACTAGCGGGATACAATGAGCAGTTCTTC.

This clonotype was recorded many times. The chain joins TRBV30 to TRBJ2-2, with D perhaps given as TRBD1 or TRBD2 (5 bases each). CDR3 length equals 14 residues. Germline-derived CDR1 and CDR2 are GTSNPN and SVGIG (reference sequence). Trimming pared 2 bases from V and 5 bases from J, leaving 12 bases between. CDR3 DNA: TGTGCCTGGAGTTCCGGGACCCTTACCGGGGAGCTGTTTTTT. This gives the protein CAWSSGTLTGELFF. Based on the CDR3 plus reference TRBV30 and TRBJ2-2, the full variable domain is SQTIHQWPATLVQPVGSPLSLECTVEGTSNPNLYWYRQAAGRGLQLLFYSVGIGQISSEVPQNLSASRPQDRQFILSSKKLLLSDSGFYLCAWSSGTLTGELFFGEGSRLTVL.

This clonotype has only a few counts. V gene TRBV11-2 combines with J gene TRBJ2-5, with 7 bases that match TRBD2. CDR1 is SGHAT and CDR2 is FQNNGV in the germline V gene. This CDR3 contains 14 residues. The trim removed 5 bases at V and 7 bases at J, leaving 10 bases unmatched. CDR3 amino acids: CASSRGTTRGTQYF. The CDR3 coding sequence is TGTGCCAGCAGCCGAGGGACTACGAGGGGGACCCAGTACTTC.

CDR3: CASSPWSGANVLTF. Written as DNA, the CDR3 is TGTGCCAGCAGTCCCTGGTCTGGGGCCAACGTCCTGACTTTC. The chain is built from TRBV12-3 or TRBV12-4 and TRBJ2-6; D remains ambiguous. This CDR3 has 14 residues. The V end was cut by 5 bases, the J end by 1 base, with 6 bases between.

This clonotype was counted only a few times. The genes are TRBV11-1 and TRBJ2-1; 9 bases agree with TRBD2. This CDR3 region has 19 residues. Per germline, CDR1 SGHAT and CDR2 FQDESV (reference sequence). The trim removed 8 bases at V and 1 base at J, leaving 18 bases unmatched. The CDR3 nucleotides are TGTGCCAGCCAGACGGGGGGAGAGCGGGAGGCCCTATCCTACAATGAGCAGTTCTTC. This gives the protein CASQTGGEREALSYNEQFF. The variable domain in full, with the rest retrieved from reference TRBV11-1 and TRBJ2-1, is EAEVAQSPRYKITEKSQAVAFWCDPISGHATLYWYRQILGQGPELLVQFQDESVVDDSQLPKDRFSAERLKGVDSTLKIQPAELGDSAMYLCASQTGGEREALSYNEQFFGPGTRLTVL.

This chain uses TRBV2 with TRBJ2-7; D is possibly TRBD1 or TRBD2 (5 bases each). Looked up from germline, CDR1 is SNHLY and CDR2 is FYNNEI. The CDR3 extends over 13 amino acids. V lost 5 bases and J 4 bases, leaving 12 bases between the germline ends. The CDR3 reads CASSSGRTYEQYF. For the CDR3, the DNA is TGTGCCAGCAGTTCGGGACGGACTTACGAGCAGTACTTC.